This entry is about one T cell receptor (beta chain). This clonotype was seen a handful of times. Its antigen specificity is not known. The input lacks base qualities; no much larger clone sits a single base away. This specimen comes from a study of early T cells in non-severe SARS-CoV-2 infection (dated by TCRdb to about 2021). Study-wide context: Because TCR sequencing relied on bulk RNA taken from unsorted whole blood, pairing of alpha and beta chains was not possible.

Library preparation was by 5' RACE. Sequencing was carried out with a NextSeq 500. Unique molecular identifiers were attached to individual cDNA molecules in the TCR library protocol so that sequencing error and PCR bias could be corrected. Sequencing covered both TCR alpha and beta chains, and within each sample the abundances of alpha and beta sequences were tightly co-correlated. As for the authors' bioinformatics: Decombinator V4 was used to perform V gene, J gene and CDR3 annotation of TCR sequences. Expanded TCRs were defined as changing significantly between any two time points under a Poisson model with p below 0.0001. TCR abundances were normalised to the total number of TCRs sequenced per sample and expressed as counts per million. VDJdb, accessed 1 November 2021, was searched for CMV, EBV and SARS-CoV-2 annotated TCRs, with TCRs annotated for multiple antigens excluded. Using fastp trimming at Q25 and MiXCR clonotype assembly, TCRdb reanalyzed the public sequencing data and kept in-frame beta chains. Each entry merges the rows of one CDR3 protein and shows their most common DNA and genes. The V and J calls and clone size come from TCRdb's table, not from the authors' own analysis. The sample includes approximately 35,000 distinct CDR3 sequences, with under 6.5% observed a single time. The ten largest account for around 13% of the sample.

A case-control design nested within a healthcare worker cohort in London, UK, was used, with weekly nasopharyngeal swab PCR tests and blood sampling performed. Healthcare workers were recruited between 23 and 31 March 2020, during the week of the UK lockdown, and were followed weekly for up to roughly 16 weeks. Here is what the overall study found, with its caveats: Matching against VDJdb was skewed toward anti-spike CD8 responses, likely underestimated virus-specific expansions, and missed private and CD4 specificities.

Sequences were obtained from whole blood. The sequence was obtained from an adult who was a healthcare worker with PCR-confirmed SARS-CoV-2 infection or an uninfected control (not recorded which).

The CDR3 reads CASIPRSTEDNEQFF. The DNA sequence reads TGTGCCAGCATACCCCGATCAACAGAGGACAATGAGCAGTTCTTC. Recombination linked TRBV6-2 or TRBV6-3 to TRBJ2-1; no D segment can be confidently identified. Trimming takes 7 bases from V and 5 bases from J, and the germline ends sit 18 bases apart. The germline V gene encodes CDR1 MNHEY and CDR2 SVGEGT. The CDR3 runs 15 residues from the cysteine to the phenylalanine. CDR3 DNA only is kept here, 45 bases in frame from base 1.